This T cell receptor beta chain is from a study of T cell responses to AZD1222 COVID-19 vaccine. About this clone: What it binds is unknown.

Generated by immunoSEQ multiplex PCR, the TCRdb table keeps only in-frame clones and is missing some. Of around 180,000 clones listed, about 90% are singletons. Overall study findings and caveats: It was only after the peak T cell response that any repertoires were sampled. White British ancestry dominated among donors, who included more females, and clonal diversity was possibly underestimated.

The germline V gene has CDR1 MDHEN and CDR2 SYDVKM. This CDR3 has 21 residues. Germline trimming cut 5 bases from V and 1 base from J; bases unmatched to any gene: 20. The V gene is TRBV28, the J gene TRBJ1-1; 12 bases agree with TRBD1. This clonotype was sampled from an adult in good health. The sample here was peripheral blood, taken on day 0 of MenACWY control vaccination. CDR3 in DNA: TGTGCCAGCAGTACCTTTAAATATATCCGGGACAGGGGGCGACCGAACACTGAAGCTTTCTTT. Its protein is CASSTFKYIRDRGRPNTEAFF.